This T cell receptor beta chain stems from a study of T cell responses to AZD1222 COVID-19 vaccine. Concerning this clone: The antigen is undetermined.

Study-level points and caveats: Targets within unmutated variant regions were reportedly found for nearly half of spike-specific TCRs. Spike-wide vaccine-associated CD4 TCRs dominated at 160-218 and 743-854.

Assay: immunoSEQ multiplex PCR; the TCRdb copy retains only in-frame clones and omits some. The sample holds 95,000 to 150,000 clones; about nine tenths are singletons and the top ten take approximately 4%. The CDR3 is 11 residues long. Germline V gene data show CDR1 as LNHDA and CDR2 as SQIVND (reference sequence). With 6 bases removed from V and 3 bases from J, the gap between germline ends came to 6 bases. This rearrangement joins TRBV19 to TRBJ2-7, with D unresolved. This TCR was recovered from an adult in good health. Sample: peripheral blood, taken on day 0 of AZD1222 vaccination. The DNA for the CDR3 is TGTGCCAGTAGCTCGGGCTACGAGCAGTACTTC. This sequence encodes CASSSGYEQYF.